The entry that follows covers one TCR beta chain sequence. This sample is drawn from a study of blood T cell repertoires in COVID-19. Assay: immunoSEQ multiplex PCR; the TCRdb copy retains only in-frame clones and omits some. Of over 20,000 clones listed, under 90% are singletons. CDR3 length: 14 amino acids. Germline V gives CDR1 MNHEY, CDR2 SMNVEV (reference sequence). V was cut by 5 bases and J by 6 bases, with 11 bases left in between. The sequenced sample was peripheral blood. The genes are TRBV27 and TRBJ1-6; D gene uncertain. The origin of this receptor is a man between 65 and 80 years old with acute or convalescent COVID-19. The CDR3 here is CASSPSVSNSPLHF. As DNA, the CDR3 is TGTGCCAGCAGTCCTAGCGTTAGTAATTCACCCCTCCACTTT.